Listed below are T cell receptor beta chains from one sample, sequenced in a study of blood T cell repertoires in COVID-19. Data came from immunoSEQ multiplex PCR; TCRdb stores just in-frame clones and leaves some out. The repertoire has 65,000 to 95,000 clones, around 88% of them found once; the top ten carry 8% to 9.5%. The sequenced sample was peripheral blood. These receptors all come from a man younger than 40 with acute or convalescent COVID-19. Each CDR3 is given with its conserved first and last residue. Each record gives: clone size, D gene, J gene, V gene, CDR3 protein, CDR3 DNA. D genes are given only for firm matches. Size values are once, few and many counts, or a class for expanded clones, and some rows have none.

clone size: NA
D gene: NA
J gene: TRBJ2-7
V gene: TRBV27
CDR3 protein: CASSLRRGFSYEQYF
CDR3 DNA: TGTGCCAGCAGTTTACGTCGGGGATTCTCATACGAGCAGTACTTC

clone size: NA
D gene: NA
J gene: TRBJ2-7
V gene: TRBV7-7
CDR3 protein: CASSEGLAYEQYF
CDR3 DNA: TGTGCTAGTTCTGAGGGACTCGCCTACGAGCAGTACTTC

clone size: NA
D gene: NA
J gene: TRBJ2-7
V gene: TRBV29-1
CDR3 protein: CSVAGGASYEQYF
CDR3 DNA: TGCAGCGTTGCCGGAGGAGCATCCTACGAGCAGTACTTC

clone size: NA
D gene: NA
J gene: TRBJ2-1
V gene: TRBV4-1
CDR3 protein: CASSKTLVPEQFF
CDR3 DNA: TGCGCCAGCAGCAAGACTCTAGTACCTGAGCAGTTCTTC

clone size: NA
D gene: TRBD2
J gene: TRBJ2-1
V gene: TRBV6-4
CDR3 protein: CASSQIAGEGNEQFF
CDR3 DNA: TGTGCCAGCAGCCAAATAGCGGGGGAGGGCAATGAGCAGTTCTTC

clone size: NA
D gene: TRBD1
J gene: TRBJ2-5
V gene: TRBV24-1
CDR3 protein: CATSDPDRALQETQYF
CDR3 DNA: TGTGCCACCAGTGACCCAGACAGGGCCCTTCAAGAGACCCAGTACTTC

clone size: NA
D gene: TRBD1
J gene: TRBJ2-3
V gene: TRBV28
CDR3 protein: CASSLDRATGTDTQYF
CDR3 DNA: TGTGCCAGCTCGCTTGACAGGGCTACGGGCACAGATACGCAGTATTTT

clone size: NA
D gene: TRBD2
J gene: TRBJ2-3
V gene: TRBV24-1
CDR3 protein: CATKSGGAGTDTQYF
CDR3 DNA: TGTGCCACCAAAAGCGGGGGGGCCGGCACAGATACGCAGTATTTT

clone size: few
D gene: TRBD2
J gene: TRBJ2-7
V gene: TRBV9
CDR3 protein: CASSPGTRSYEQYF
CDR3 DNA: TGTGCCAGCAGCCCAGGGACTAGATCCTACGAGCAGTACTTC

clone size: NA
D gene: NA
J gene: TRBJ1-2
V gene: TRBV27
CDR3 protein: CASSPRSGDRNYGYTF
CDR3 DNA: TGTGCCAGCAGTCCCCGCTCAGGGGACCGGAACTATGGCTACACCTTC

clone size: NA
D gene: NA
J gene: TRBJ1-5
V gene: TRBV28
CDR3 protein: CASTEQVNQPQHF
CDR3 DNA: TGTGCCAGCACCGAACAGGTAAATCAGCCCCAGCATTTT

clone size: NA
D gene: NA
J gene: TRBJ2-1
V gene: TRBV21-1
CDR3 protein: CASSKVWSGSSSYNEQFF
CDR3 DNA: TGTGCCAGCAGCAAAGTCTGGAGCGGTAGTAGCTCCTACAATGAGCAGTTCTTC

clone size: NA
D gene: NA
J gene: TRBJ2-5
V gene: TRBV30
CDR3 protein: CASVFGASQETQYF
CDR3 DNA: TGTGCCTCCGTATTTGGGGCTTCCCAAGAGACCCAGTACTTC

clone size: NA
D gene: NA
J gene: TRBJ2-7
V gene: TRBV6-6
CDR3 protein: CASSSATRYEQYF
CDR3 DNA: TGTGCCAGCAGTTCTGCCACACGCTACGAGCAGTACTTC

clone size: NA
D gene: NA
J gene: TRBJ2-7
V gene: TRBV7-9
CDR3 protein: CASSPGTGYEQYF
CDR3 DNA: TGTGCCAGCAGCCCCGGGACTGGCTACGAGCAGTACTTC

clone size: NA
D gene: NA
J gene: TRBJ2-2
V gene: TRBV4-3
CDR3 protein: CASSQDTGTGELFF
CDR3 DNA: TGCGCCAGCAGCCAAGATACTGGCACCGGGGAGCTGTTTTTT

clone size: NA
D gene: TRBD2
J gene: TRBJ2-3
V gene: TRBV27
CDR3 protein: CASSLSPLAGSTDTQYF
CDR3 DNA: TGTGCCAGCAGTTTATCCCCTCTAGCGGGGAGCACAGATACGCAGTATTTT

clone size: NA
D gene: NA
J gene: TRBJ2-7
V gene: TRBV19
CDR3 protein: CASSSRRGEQYF
CDR3 DNA: TGTGCCAGTAGTAGTCGGCGGGGCGAGCAGTACTTC

clone size: NA
D gene: TRBD1
J gene: TRBJ1-1
V gene: TRBV28
CDR3 protein: CASSLAGQGTEAFF
CDR3 DNA: TGTGCCAGCAGTTTGGCCGGACAGGGTACTGAAGCTTTCTTT

clone size: NA
D gene: NA
J gene: TRBJ1-1
V gene: TRBV6-5
CDR3 protein: CASSRGENTEAFF
CDR3 DNA: TGTGCCAGCAGCCGAGGAGAGAACACTGAAGCTTTCTTT

clone size: NA
D gene: TRBD2
J gene: TRBJ2-1
V gene: TRBV6-4
CDR3 protein: CASTPTSGSRVSEQFF
CDR3 DNA: TGTGCCAGCACCCCGACTAGCGGGAGTAGAGTGAGTGAGCAGTTCTTC

clone size: few
D gene: NA
J gene: TRBJ1-2
V gene: TRBV6-5
CDR3 protein: CASSYSKSGDGYTF
CDR3 DNA: TGTGCCAGCAGTTACTCAAAATCCGGAGATGGCTACACCTTC

clone size: few
D gene: TRBD1
J gene: TRBJ2-7
V gene: TRBV7-9
CDR3 protein: CASSPSRDSYEQYF
CDR3 DNA: TGTGCCAGCAGCCCGTCCCGGGACAGTTACGAGCAGTACTTC

clone size: NA
D gene: NA
J gene: TRBJ1-5
V gene: TRBV6-1
CDR3 protein: CASSEAGGRYQPQHF
CDR3 DNA: TGTGCCAGCAGTGAAGCGGGAGGGAGGTATCAGCCCCAGCATTTT

clone size: few
D gene: NA
J gene: TRBJ1-1
V gene: TRBV6-5
CDR3 protein: CASSFSGATEAFF
CDR3 DNA: TGTGCCAGCAGTTTTTCAGGGGCCACTGAAGCTTTCTTT

clone size: NA
D gene: TRBD1
J gene: TRBJ1-2
V gene: TRBV4-1
CDR3 protein: CASSQGTGRDGGYTF
CDR3 DNA: TGCGCCAGCAGCCAGGGGACAGGGAGAGATGGTGGCTACACCTTC

clone size: NA
D gene: NA
J gene: TRBJ1-4
V gene: TRBV21-1
CDR3 protein: CASRSSRSRGRREKLFF
CDR3 DNA: TGTGCCAGCCGTTCTTCCCGGAGCAGGGGGCGAAGGGAAAAACTGTTTTTT

clone size: NA
D gene: TRBD1
J gene: TRBJ1-1
V gene: TRBV19
CDR3 protein: CASSDRGTEAFF
CDR3 DNA: TGTGCCAGTTCCGACAGGGGCACTGAAGCTTTCTTT

clone size: few
D gene: TRBD1
J gene: TRBJ1-4
V gene: TRBV4-1
CDR3 protein: CASSRRTGNEKLFF
CDR3 DNA: TGCGCCAGCAGCCGCCGGACAGGGAATGAAAAACTGTTTTTT

clone size: NA
D gene: NA
J gene: TRBJ2-6
V gene: TRBV6-5
CDR3 protein: CASSYRRQAGANVLTF
CDR3 DNA: TGTGCCAGCAGTTACCGAAGACAGGCTGGGGCCAACGTCCTGACTTTC

clone size: NA
D gene: NA
J gene: TRBJ1-4
V gene: TRBV9
CDR3 protein: CASSVSGNGEKLFF
CDR3 DNA: TGTGCCAGCAGCGTTTCCGGTAATGGTGAAAAACTGTTTTTT

clone size: NA
D gene: NA
J gene: TRBJ2-7
V gene: TRBV6-5
CDR3 protein: CASSSGRRMEQYF
CDR3 DNA: TGTGCCAGCAGTAGCGGTCGTCGGATGGAGCAGTACTTC

clone size: NA
D gene: NA
J gene: TRBJ1-1
V gene: TRBV3-1/TRBV3-2
CDR3 protein: CASSQVGGNTEAFF
CDR3 DNA: TGTGCCAGCAGCCAAGTAGGGGGGAACACTGAAGCTTTCTTT

clone size: NA
D gene: TRBD1
J gene: TRBJ1-5
V gene: TRBV4-2
CDR3 protein: CASSPGQENQPQHF
CDR3 DNA: TGTGCCAGCAGCCCGGGACAGGAAAATCAGCCCCAGCATTTT

clone size: NA
D gene: NA
J gene: TRBJ2-7
V gene: TRBV13
CDR3 protein: CASSPGGEYEQYF
CDR3 DNA: TGTGCCAGCAGCCCTGGAGGCGAGTACGAGCAGTACTTC

clone size: NA
D gene: TRBD2
J gene: TRBJ2-5
V gene: TRBV2
CDR3 protein: CASSDDVGLAGQETQYF
CDR3 DNA: TGTGCCAGCAGTGACGACGTGGGACTAGCGGGCCAAGAGACCCAGTACTTC

clone size: NA
D gene: NA
J gene: TRBJ2-3
V gene: TRBV15
CDR3 protein: CATSTRTDTQYF
CDR3 DNA: TGTGCCACCAGCACCAGAACAGATACGCAGTATTTT

clone size: NA
D gene: TRBD2
J gene: TRBJ2-1
V gene: TRBV18
CDR3 protein: CASSPSGSRNEQFF
CDR3 DNA: TGTGCCAGCAGCCCTAGCGGGAGTAGAAATGAGCAGTTCTTC

clone size: NA
D gene: TRBD1
J gene: TRBJ1-6
V gene: TRBV7-3
CDR3 protein: CASSRDSSYNSPLHF
CDR3 DNA: TGTGCCAGCAGCCGGGACAGCTCCTATAATTCACCCCTCCACTTT

clone size: NA
D gene: TRBD2
J gene: TRBJ2-2
V gene: TRBV7-8
CDR3 protein: CASSRALAGGPAGELFF
CDR3 DNA: TGTGCCAGCAGCCGTGCGTTAGCGGGAGGGCCTGCCGGGGAGCTGTTTTTT

clone size: many
D gene: TRBD1
J gene: TRBJ2-5
V gene: TRBV19
CDR3 protein: CASSTDRGETQYF
CDR3 DNA: TGTGCCAGTAGTACCGACAGGGGGGAGACCCAGTACTTC

clone size: NA
D gene: TRBD1
J gene: TRBJ1-6
V gene: TRBV27
CDR3 protein: CASTTGTNSPLHF
CDR3 DNA: TGTGCCAGCACGACAGGGACTAATTCACCCCTCCACTTT